The 9 T cell receptor beta chains listed next were all sequenced from one sample in a study of technical replicates of blood from several donors. Repertoires were generated with immunoSEQ multiplex PCR, while TCRdb's copy carries only in-frame clones and drops some. The sample consists of over 55,000 clones, about 89% of them appearing once. Sequenced material: PBMCs. Every receptor here comes from a human donor in good health. Some clones in this sample may be carry-over from other donors' samples.

This clone was counted a single time. This chain uses TRBV2 with TRBJ2-7; tentative D call: TRBD2 (6 bases). V lost 6 bases and J lost 3, with 12 bases in between. CDR1 and CDR2 from the germline V gene are SNHLY and FYNNEI. This CDR3 is built from 13 residues. The CDR3 region has the DNA TGTGCCAGCAGCCGGGACTCAAACTACGAGCAGTACTTC. The encoded protein is CASSRDSNYEQYF.

This CDR3 reads CASSPGVPNSPLHF. The CDR3 DNA reads as TGTGCCAGCAGCCCAGGGGTTCCTAATTCACCCCTCCACTTT. The V gene is TRBV7-9, the J gene TRBJ1-6; D might be TRBD1 (6 bases). Germline lookup yields CDR1 SEHNR and CDR2 FQNEAQ (reference sequence). The CDR3 covers 14 residues. Between the trimmed V and J ends, which lost 5 bases and 6 bases, there was a span of 11 bases.

This clone was seen more than once but under ten times. CDR3 sequence: CASSIGGAGEQETQYF. CDR3 DNA sequence: TGTGCCAGTAGTATCGGTGGCGCGGGGGAACAAGAGACCCAGTACTTC. This chain joins TRBV19 and TRBJ2-5; 7 bases map to TRBD2. V lost 3 bases and J lost 2; bases outside the gene matches: 9. The CDR3 sequence is 16 residues long. In germline, CDR1 is LNHDA, CDR2 SQIVND (reference sequence).

V and J are TRBV10-3 and TRBJ1-3; TRBD1 matches at 10 bases. This CDR3 is 16 amino acids long. Germline assignment: CDR1 ENHRY and CDR2 SYGVKD. V gave up 5 bases and J gave up 2 bases; unmatched junction bases: 6. CDR3 nucleotide sequence: TGTGCCATCAGTAACCCGGGACAGGGGACTGGAAACACCATATATTTT. Translation gives CAISNPGQGTGNTIYF.

The J gene is TRBJ1-2, the V gene TRBV6-6; 8 bases are a match to TRBD1. Trimming took 4 bases from V and 4 from J; bases not matched to a gene: 5. The CDR3 covers 14 residues. CDR1 and CDR2 (germline): MNHNY, SVGAGI (reference sequence). The CDR3 sequence is CASSSTDRGYGYTF. DNA for the CDR3: TGTGCCAGCAGTTCCACCGACAGGGGCTATGGCTACACCTTC.

The chain combines TRBV6-1 with TRBJ2-7; D gene ambiguous. The germline V gene has CDR1 MNHNS and CDR2 SASEGT. The CDR3 loop spans 13 amino acids. Trimming removed 3 bases from V and 0 bases from J, with 6 bases in between. CDR3 in amino acids: CASSDSSSYEQYF. The CDR3 DNA reads TGTGCCAGCAGTGACTCTAGCTCCTACGAGCAGTACTTC.

The chain is built from TRBV6-5 and TRBJ1-2; perhaps TRBD1 as D (5 bases). Germline loops: CDR1 MNHEY, CDR2 SVGAGI. The germline V and J ends were trimmed by 2 bases and 5 bases, with 15 bases remaining between them. The CDR3 contains 15 residues. The CDR3 reads CASSYGQGFRYGYTF. CDR3 DNA: TGTGCCAGCAGTTACGGGCAGGGTTTCCGGTATGGCTACACCTTC.

The V gene is TRBV21-1, the J gene TRBJ1-2; TRBD1, the table's D call, was not compared with the DNA. TRBV21-1 is a pseudogene locus. This CDR3 has 14 residues. Here the CDR3 DNA reads TGTGCCAGCACCCCTCAAGTCCAGAACTATGGCTACACCTTC. Its translation is CASTPQVQNYGYTF.

J is TRBJ1-1 and V is TRBV30; TRBD1 might be the D (6 bases). The CDR3 has 13 amino acids. Germline CDR1 is GTSNPN and CDR2 is SVGIG (reference sequence). V dropped 3 bases and J dropped 1 base, with 9 bases sitting between them. The CDR3 sequence is CAWSVGQNTEAFF. The DNA for the CDR3 is TGTGCCTGGAGCGTGGGACAGAACACTGAAGCTTTCTTT.